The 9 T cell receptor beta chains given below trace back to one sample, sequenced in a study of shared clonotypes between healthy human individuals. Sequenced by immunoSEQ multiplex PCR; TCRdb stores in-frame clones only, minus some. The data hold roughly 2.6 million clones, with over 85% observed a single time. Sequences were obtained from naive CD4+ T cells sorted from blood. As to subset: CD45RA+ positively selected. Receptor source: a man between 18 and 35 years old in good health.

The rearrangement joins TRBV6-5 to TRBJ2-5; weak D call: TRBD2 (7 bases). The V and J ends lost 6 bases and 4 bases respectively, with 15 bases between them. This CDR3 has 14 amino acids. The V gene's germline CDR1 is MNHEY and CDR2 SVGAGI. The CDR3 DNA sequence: TGTGCCAGCAGCCCCAAAGGGGGGGCAGAGACCCAGTACTTC. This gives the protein CASSPKGGAETQYF.

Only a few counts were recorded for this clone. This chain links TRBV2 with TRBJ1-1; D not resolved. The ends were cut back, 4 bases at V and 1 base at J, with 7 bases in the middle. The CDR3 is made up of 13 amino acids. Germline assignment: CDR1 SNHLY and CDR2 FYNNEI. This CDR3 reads CASSVPGNTEAFF. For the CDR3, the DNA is TGTGCCAGCAGTGTTCCAGGGAACACTGAAGCTTTCTTT.

The CDR3 is CASSPQKQGAYGYNEQFF. The CDR3 coding sequence is TGTGCCAGCTCACCCCAAAAACAGGGGGCTTACGGTTACAATGAGCAGTTCTTC. The chain links TRBV18 to TRBJ2-1; 9 bases agree with TRBD1. The V gene's germline CDR1 is KGHSH and CDR2 LQKENI. This CDR3 is 18 amino acids long. V shed 3 bases and J 4 bases; nucleotides not matched to a gene: 13.

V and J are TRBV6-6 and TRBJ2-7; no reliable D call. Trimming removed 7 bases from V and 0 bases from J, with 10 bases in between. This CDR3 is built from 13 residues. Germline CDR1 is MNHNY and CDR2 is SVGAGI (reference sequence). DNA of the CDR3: TGTGCCAGCACCTTAAGGGCCTCCTACGAGCAGTACTTC. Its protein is CASTLRASYEQYF.

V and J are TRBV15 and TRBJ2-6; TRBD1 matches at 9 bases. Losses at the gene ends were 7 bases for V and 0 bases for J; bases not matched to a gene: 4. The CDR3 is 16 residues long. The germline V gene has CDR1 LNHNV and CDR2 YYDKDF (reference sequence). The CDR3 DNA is TGTGCCACCACCCGGGACAGGGACTCTGGGGCCAACGTCCTGACTTTC. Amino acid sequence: CATTRDRDSGANVLTF.

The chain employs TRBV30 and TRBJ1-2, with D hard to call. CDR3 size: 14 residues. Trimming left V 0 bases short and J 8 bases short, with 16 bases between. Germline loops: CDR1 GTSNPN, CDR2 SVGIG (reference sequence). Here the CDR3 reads CAWSVRRGNGGYTF. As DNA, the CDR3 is TGTGCCTGGAGTGTACGGAGAGGGAATGGCGGCTACACCTTC.

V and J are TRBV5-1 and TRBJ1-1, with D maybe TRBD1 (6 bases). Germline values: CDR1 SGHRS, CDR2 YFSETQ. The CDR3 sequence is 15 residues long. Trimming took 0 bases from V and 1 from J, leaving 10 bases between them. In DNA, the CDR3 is TGCGCCAGCAGCTTGGAGGGGGTAGGGAACACTGAAGCTTTCTTT. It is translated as CASSLEGVGNTEAFF.

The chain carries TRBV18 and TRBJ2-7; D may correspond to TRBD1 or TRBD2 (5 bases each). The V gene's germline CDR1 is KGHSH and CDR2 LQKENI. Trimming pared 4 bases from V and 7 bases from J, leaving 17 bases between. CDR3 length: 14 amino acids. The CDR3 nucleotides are TGTGCCAGCTCACTTACAGGAGGTATTAGGGAGCAGTACTTC. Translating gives CASSLTGGIREQYF.

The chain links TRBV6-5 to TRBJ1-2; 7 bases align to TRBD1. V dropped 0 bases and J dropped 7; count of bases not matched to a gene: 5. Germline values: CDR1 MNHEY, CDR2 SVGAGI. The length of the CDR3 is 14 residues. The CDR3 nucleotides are TGTGCCAGCAGTTACTCGGTACAGGGGTCTGGCTACACCTTC. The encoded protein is CASSYSVQGSGYTF.